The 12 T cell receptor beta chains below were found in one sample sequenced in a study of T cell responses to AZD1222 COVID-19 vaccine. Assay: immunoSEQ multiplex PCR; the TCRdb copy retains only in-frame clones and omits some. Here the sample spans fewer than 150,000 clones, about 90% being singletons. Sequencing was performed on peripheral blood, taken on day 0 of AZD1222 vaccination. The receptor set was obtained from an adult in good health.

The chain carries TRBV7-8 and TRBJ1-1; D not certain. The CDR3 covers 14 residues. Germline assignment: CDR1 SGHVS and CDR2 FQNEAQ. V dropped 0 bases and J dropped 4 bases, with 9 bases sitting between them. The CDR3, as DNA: TGTGCCAGCAGCTTAGCAGAAGGGAGCACTGAAGCTTTCTTT. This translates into CASSLAEGSTEAFF.

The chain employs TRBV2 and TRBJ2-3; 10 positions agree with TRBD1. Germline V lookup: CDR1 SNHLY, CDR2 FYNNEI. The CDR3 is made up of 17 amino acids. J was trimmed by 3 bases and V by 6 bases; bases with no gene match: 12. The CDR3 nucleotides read TGTGCCAGCAGCGACCCGAGCGGGACAGGGGCAACAGATACGCAGTATTTT. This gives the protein CASSDPSGTGATDTQYF.

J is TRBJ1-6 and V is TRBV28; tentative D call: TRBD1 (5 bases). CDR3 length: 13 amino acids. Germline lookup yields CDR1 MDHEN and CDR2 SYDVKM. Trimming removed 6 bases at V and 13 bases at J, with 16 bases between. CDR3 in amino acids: CASSATGPWPLHF. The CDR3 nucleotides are TGTGCCAGCAGCGCTACAGGCCCTTGGCCCCTCCACTTT.

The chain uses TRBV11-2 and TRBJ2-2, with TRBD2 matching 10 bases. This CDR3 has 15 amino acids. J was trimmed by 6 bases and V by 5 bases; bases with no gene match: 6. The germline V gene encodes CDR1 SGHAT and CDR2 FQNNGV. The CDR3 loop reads CASSVSGRSAGELFF. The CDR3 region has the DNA TGTGCCAGCAGCGTTAGCGGGAGGAGCGCCGGGGAGCTGTTTTTT.

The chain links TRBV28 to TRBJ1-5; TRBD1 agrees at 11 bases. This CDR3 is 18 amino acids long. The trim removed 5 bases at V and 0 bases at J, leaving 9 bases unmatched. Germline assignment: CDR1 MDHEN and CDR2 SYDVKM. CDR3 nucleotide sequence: TGTGCCAGCAGTCTGGACAGGGGGCCCTATTATAGCAATCAGCCCCAGCATTTT. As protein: CASSLDRGPYYSNQPQHF.

In nucleotides, the CDR3 is TGTGCCAGCAGCTTAGCGGGAGGGTCCTACGAGCAGTACTTC. Its protein is CASSLAGGSYEQYF. The rearrangement links TRBV7-2 to TRBJ2-7, with 7 bases that match TRBD2. CDR3 size: 14 residues. With 0 bases clipped from V and 1 base from J, the junction kept 0 bases outside the gene matches. Germline V gene lookup returns CDR1 SGHTA and CDR2 FQGNSA.

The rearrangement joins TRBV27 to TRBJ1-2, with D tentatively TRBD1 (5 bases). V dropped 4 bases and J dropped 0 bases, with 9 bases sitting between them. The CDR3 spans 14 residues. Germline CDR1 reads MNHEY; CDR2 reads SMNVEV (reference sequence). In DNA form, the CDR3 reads TGTGCCAGCAGTTCTGGGGGGACTAACTATGGCTACACCTTC. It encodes CASSSGGTNYGYTF.

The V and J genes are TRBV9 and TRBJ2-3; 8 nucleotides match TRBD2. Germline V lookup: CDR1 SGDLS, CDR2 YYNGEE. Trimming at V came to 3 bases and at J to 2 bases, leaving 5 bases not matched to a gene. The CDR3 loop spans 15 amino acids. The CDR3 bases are TGTGCCAGCAGCGCTATAGCGGGGATCACAGATACGCAGTATTTT. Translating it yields CASSAIAGITDTQYF.

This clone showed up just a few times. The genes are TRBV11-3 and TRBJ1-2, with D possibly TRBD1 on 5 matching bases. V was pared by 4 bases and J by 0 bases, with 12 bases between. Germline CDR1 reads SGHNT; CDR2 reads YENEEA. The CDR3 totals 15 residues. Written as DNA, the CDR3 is TGTGCCAGCAGCTCTCGCGGGACCTCTAACTATGGCTACACCTTC. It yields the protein CASSSRGTSNYGYTF.

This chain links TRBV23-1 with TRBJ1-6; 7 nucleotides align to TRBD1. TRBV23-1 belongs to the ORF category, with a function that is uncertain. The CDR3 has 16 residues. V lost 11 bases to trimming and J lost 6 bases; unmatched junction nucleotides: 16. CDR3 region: CASPFRGRVINSPLHF. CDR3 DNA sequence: TGCGCCTCTCCTTTTAGGGGGCGAGTGATTAATTCACCCCTCCACTTT.

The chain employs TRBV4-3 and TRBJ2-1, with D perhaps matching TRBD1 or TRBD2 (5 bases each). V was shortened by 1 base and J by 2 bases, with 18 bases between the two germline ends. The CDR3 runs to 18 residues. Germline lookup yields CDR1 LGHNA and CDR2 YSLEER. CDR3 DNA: TGCGCCAGCAGCCAAGGATCTCGGGACCTAATCACCTACAATGAGCAGTTCTTC. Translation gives CASSQGSRDLITYNEQFF.

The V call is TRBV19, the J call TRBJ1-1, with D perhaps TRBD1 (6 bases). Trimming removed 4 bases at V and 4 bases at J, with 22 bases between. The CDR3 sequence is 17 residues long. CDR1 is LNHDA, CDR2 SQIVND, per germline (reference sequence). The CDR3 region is CASSRGARGTTGTEAFF. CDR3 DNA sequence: TGTGCCAGTAGTAGGGGGGCGAGGGGTACTACGGGCACTGAAGCTTTCTTT.